These 17 T cell receptor beta chains share one sample of origin, sequenced in a study of blood T cell repertoires in COVID-19. Measured with immunoSEQ multiplex PCR; TCRdb has only the in-frame clones, and not every one. The sample comprises 150,000 to 200,000 clones, 75% to 80% of which are singletons, and less than 30% rests with the top ten. Source material: peripheral blood. The receptors here all came from a woman aged 65 to 85 with acute or convalescent COVID-19.

This rearrangement joins TRBV5-5 to TRBJ2-5, with a tentative D call TRBD2 (5 bases). In germline, CDR1 is SGHKS, CDR2 YYEKEE (reference sequence). Trimming took 2 bases from V and 2 from J, leaving 13 bases between them. The CDR3 loop spans 15 amino acids. The CDR3 nucleotides are TGTGCCAGCAGCTTTAATGGAGAGCGGCAAGAGACCCAGTACTTC. It is translated as CASSFNGERQETQYF.

The chain joins TRBV19 to TRBJ1-1; 8 nucleotides match TRBD1. Germline assignment: CDR1 LNHDA and CDR2 SQIVND (reference sequence). Trimming took 2 bases from V and 2 from J; bases not matched to a gene: 1. This CDR3 comprises 14 residues. The CDR3 bases are TGTGCCAGTAGTATACAGGGGGCTAACACTGAAGCTTTCTTT. Encoded protein: CASSIQGANTEAFF.

This clone was counted only a few times. The chain is built from TRBV6-6 and TRBJ1-5; the D is unclear. Germline CDR1 reads MNHNY; CDR2 reads SVGAGI (reference sequence). Trimming removed 6 bases at V and 1 base at J, with 7 bases between. The CDR3 consists of 13 residues. The DNA of the CDR3 is TGTGCCAGCAGCCCCGGGAGCAATCAGCCCCAGCATTTT. Translating gives CASSPGSNQPQHF.

This chain links TRBV9 with TRBJ2-3, with 9 positions matching TRBD1. Germline V gives CDR1 SGDLS, CDR2 YYNGEE. Trimming removed 0 bases from V and 4 bases from J; junction bases left unmatched: 3. CDR3 length: 15 residues. In nucleotides, the CDR3 is TGTGCCAGCAGCGTAGGGACAGGGGTTTCAGATACGCAGTATTTT. This translates into CASSVGTGVSDTQYF.

In its sample, this clone was seen a few times. J is TRBJ1-5 and V is TRBV6-4; 7 nucleotides align to TRBD1. The CDR3 contains 14 residues. Germline CDR1 is MRHNA and CDR2 is SNTAGT. Unmatched junction bases numbered 8, after V lost 5 bases and J lost 7 bases. CDR3 residues: CASSPGQSGQPQHF. CDR3 nucleotides: TGTGCCAGCAGTCCGGGACAGTCGGGGCAGCCCCAGCATTTT.

The V and J genes are TRBV7-8 and TRBJ2-3, with 11 nucleotides matching TRBD1. The CDR3 consists of 16 residues. Germline CDR1 and CDR2: SGHVS and FQNEAQ. With V trimmed by 5 bases and J by 6 bases, 10 bases remained unmatched. The chain's CDR3 is CASSPPWTGGADTQYF. The CDR3 nucleotides read TGTGCCAGCAGCCCGCCGTGGACAGGGGGCGCGGATACGCAGTATTTT.

The chain is built from TRBV19 and TRBJ1-5, with a possible D match to TRBD1 (5 bases). The CDR3 is made up of 16 amino acids. CDR1 and CDR2 from the germline V gene are LNHDA and SQIVND (reference sequence). Trimming took off 4 bases at V and 2 bases at J, with 15 bases between the two ends. The CDR3: CASSSGRGLGNQPQHF. CDR3 sequence (DNA): TGTGCCAGTAGTAGCGGACGGGGACTAGGCAATCAGCCCCAGCATTTT.

The chain employs TRBV3-1 (or the pseudogene TRBV3-2) and TRBJ2-5, with 8 bases aligning to TRBD1. Per germline, CDR1 LGHDT and CDR2 YNNKEL (reference sequence). With 1 base clipped from V and 4 bases from J, the junction kept 2 bases outside the gene matches. This CDR3 has 14 amino acids. The CDR3 sequence: CASSQATGGETQYF. DNA for the CDR3: TGTGCCAGCAGCCAAGCAACAGGGGGAGAGACCCAGTACTTC.

The rearrangement uses TRBV4-1 and TRBJ2-1, with 11 bases lining up with TRBD2. The CDR3 has 16 residues. Per germline, CDR1 MGHRA and CDR2 YSYEKL. Trimming took 5 bases from V and 7 from J; bases not matched to a gene: 10. The CDR3 region is CASSSRLAGSTNEQFF. The DNA of the CDR3 is TGCGCCAGCAGCTCCCGACTAGCGGGGTCTACGAATGAGCAGTTCTTC.

This clone was found many times. The CDR3 DNA is TGTGCCAGCTCACCTGGGACAGAACAAGAGACCCAGTACTTC. This encodes CASSPGTEQETQYF. The chain combines TRBV18 with TRBJ2-5; 7 positions agree with TRBD1. V shed 3 bases, J shed 2 bases, and the junction held 3 bases outside the gene matches. Germline values: CDR1 KGHSH, CDR2 LQKENI. CDR3 length: 14 amino acids. The full variable domain, completed using reference TRBV18 and TRBJ2-5, is NAGVMQNPRHLVRRRGQEARLRCSPMKGHSHVYWYRQLPEEGLKFMVYLQKENIIDESGMPKERFSAEFPKEGPSILRIQQVVRGDSAAYFCASSPGTEQETQYFGPGTRLLVL.

The chain uses TRBV6-1 and TRBJ1-1; 9 bases line up with TRBD1. The CDR3 is 17 residues long. The V segment lost 2 bases and the J segment 4 bases; nucleotides outside the gene matches: 11. CDR1 is MNHNS and CDR2 is SASEGT in the germline V gene. The CDR3 nucleotides read TGTGCCAGCAGTGAAATATACAGGGGGCGGTCGGGCACTGAAGCTTTCTTT. The encoded protein is CASSEIYRGRSGTEAFF.

This clone was detected only a few times. V and J are TRBV6-1 and TRBJ2-1; D gene ambiguous. The V gene's germline CDR1 is MNHNS and CDR2 SASEGT. The CDR3 loop spans 18 amino acids. Trimming took off 1 base at V and 5 bases at J, with 21 bases between the two ends. Here the CDR3 reads CASSEGRPSEAFNNEQFF. The CDR3 DNA follows: TGTGCCAGCAGTGAAGGAAGGCCATCGGAAGCGTTCAACAATGAGCAGTTCTTC.

The chain is built from TRBV24-1 and TRBJ1-1; a weak D match, TRBD1 (5 bases). Trimming cost V 7 bases and J 3 bases, with 14 bases left between them. Looked up from germline, CDR1 is KGHDR and CDR2 is SFDVKD. The CDR3 sequence is 14 residues long. CDR3 loop: CATRAGIRDTEAFF. The CDR3 DNA reads TGTGCCACCAGAGCAGGGATCCGGGACACTGAAGCTTTCTTT.

This sequence joins TRBV9 and TRBJ2-4, with 15 bases lining up with TRBD2. The germline V gene has CDR1 SGDLS and CDR2 YYNGEE. V was pared by 0 bases and J by 0 bases, with 7 bases of the junction left unmatched. This CDR3 is built from 20 residues. The chain's CDR3 is CASSVGTSGRDLLAKNIQYF. In DNA, the CDR3 is TGTGCCAGCAGCGTAGGGACTAGCGGGAGGGACTTACTAGCCAAAAACATTCAGTACTTC.

CDR3 coding DNA: TGTGCCAGTAAAGGACTAGCGGGAGTCTCAGATACGCAGTATTTT. Translation: CASKGLAGVSDTQYF. The V and J genes are TRBV19 and TRBJ2-3; 13 positions agree with TRBD2. The CDR3 spans 15 residues. The ends lost 7 bases at V and 4 bases at J; junction bases unmatched: 5. The germline V gene encodes CDR1 LNHDA and CDR2 SQIVND (reference sequence).

V and J are TRBV7-6 and TRBJ2-1; 13 nucleotides line up with TRBD2. CDR1 is SGHVS, CDR2 FNYEAQ, per germline. This CDR3 comprises 18 residues. V lost 5 bases and J lost 1; bases outside the gene matches: 8. The CDR3, as DNA: TGTGCCAGCAGCCAAACTAGCGGGAGGGTTCAGTCCTACAATGAGCAGTTCTTC. Translated: CASSQTSGRVQSYNEQFF.

A few counts support this clone. V is TRBV25-1 and J is TRBJ2-1; maybe TRBD1 (5 bases). Trimming took 7 bases from V and 5 from J, leaving 15 bases between them. Looked up from germline, CDR1 is MGHDK and CDR2 is SYGVNS. CDR3 length: 14 amino acids. CDR3 in amino acids: CASTPQGGHNEQFF. Written as DNA, the CDR3 is TGTGCCAGCACCCCCCAGGGCGGACACAATGAGCAGTTCTTC.